The clone carrying this T cell receptor beta chain appeared a few times. The missing conserved phenylalanine or tryptophan at the end of this CDR3 makes a read error likely. No DNA is shown, since the ends of the CDR3 on it are uncertain; the CDR3 is the one TCRdb lists. The germline CDR1 and CDR2 sequences are DFQATT and SNEGSKA (reference sequence). The CDR3 is 14 residues long, ends included. This entry belongs to a study of blood T cells in healthy people across ages. The study recruited healthy Caucasian donors from Russia who were aged about 6 to 100. Every participating donor contributed 8 to 10 milliliters of peripheral blood through a draw. They isolated at least 6 million PBMCs from each sample. There were at least 6 micrograms of total RNA extracted from every sample. Primed by a sample-barcoded 5' primer and a J-beta primer mix, a second PCR proceeded for 7 to 11 cycles. TCRdb reanalysed the 5' RACE reads using MiXCR and keeps one entry per CDR3 protein. The data hold 500,000 to 600,000 distinct CDR3 sequences, with roughly 28% observed a single time.

The receptor was isolated from a woman in her sixties or seventies in good health. This chain connects TRBV20-1 to TRBJ2-5; the table's D gene call, TRBD1, was not cross checked with the DNA. The material sequenced was blood. CDR3 protein: CSASGDREAETRYL.